Described below is a single TCR beta chain sequence and its context. Its antigen remains unidentified. The sample holds no much larger clone one base away, and base qualities are not on file. TCRbeta CDR3 regions were amplified from genomic DNA using the immunoSEQ Assay, a bias-controlled multiplex PCR. In the paper's pipeline: The number of nucleated cells in each sample was estimated by amplification of reference gene primers within the assay. To quantify the absolute abundance of each unique TCRbeta CDR3 rearrangement, sequence reads were collapsed and filtered. For each sample, productive Simpson clonality was calculated as the square root of Simpson's diversity index across productive rearrangements. TCRdb's version of the immuneACCESS table is confined to in-frame rearrangements and falls short of the full clone set. An unresolved V gene accounts for under half of the shortfall where checked; the remainder is of unknown origin. V and J calls and clone size are given by that table; D and trimming were obtained from the DNA. The sample records some 300,000 clones, roughly 86% of which are singletons. Roughly 2.9% of the sample comes from the top ten.

The CDR1 and CDR2 encoded by the germline V gene (reference sequence) are LNHDA and SQIVND. Trimmed from V: 6 bases; trimmed from J: 5 bases; junction bases lacking a gene match: 8. The CDR3 goes from the cysteine to the phenylalanine over 15 residues. The kept DNA is CDR3 alone, 45 bases in frame from the first base. The sample belongs to a study of blood T cell repertoires in COVID-19 (dated by TCRdb to 2018 to 2021). Concerning the study at large: The collaborator samples originated in the United States, Italy and Spain and spanned the acute and convalescent phases of COVID-19. The samples were drawn from two sources: the first 160 participants of the ongoing ImmuneRACE study, and 1,254 subjects contributed by 6 global collaborators. A freely available public database, intended as a resource for researchers studying the immune response to SARS-CoV-2, is where the repertoires were released. The material from the prospective study consisted of cDNA or gDNA derived from T cells, B-cell-depleted T cells, or PBMCs. Deeply sampled blood TCRbeta repertoires from subjects exposed to, actively infected with, or recovered from COVID-19 were included in the dataset. A de-identified subject ID, COVID-19 status, age in years and sex were almost always included in the sample metadata. HLA class I and class II types, where available, came from metadata supplied by the sample provider rather than from assay-based typing. General conclusions and limits of the study: How much clinical and demographic metadata was included differed by source and by participant, and the metadata was provided uncurated.

Participants in the prospective study were enrolled through a virtual design, were aged about 18 to 100 years, and lived in 24 United States geographic areas. Cohort assignment in the prospective study relied on participant-reported clinical history from a screening survey and a study questionnaire. Exposed participants were defined as having been in contact with someone with a PCR-confirmed or clinician-diagnosed COVID-19 case within 2 weeks of study entry. Each participant in the prospective study had whole blood, serum and a nasopharyngeal or oropharyngeal swab collected by mobile phlebotomists. Additional blood draws and questionnaires over an approximately 2-month period could optionally be provided by prospective study participants. Before DNA extraction, prospective study blood samples were shipped either frozen or at room temperature.

The sequence joins TRBV19 to TRBJ1-3; 9 bases in the junction line up with TRBD1. Specimen: PBMCs or T cells enriched from blood (not recorded which). The clonotype originates from a woman aged 45-60 years who had been exposed to COVID-19. The CDR3 sequence is CASSNPGQGRNTIYF. The DNA reads as follows: TGTGCCAGTAGCAATCCGGGACAGGGACGAAACACCATATATTTT. The full variable domain, completed from the reference TRBV19 and TRBJ1-3 proteins outside the CDR3, reads DGGITQSPKYLFRKEGQNVTLSCEQNLNHDAMYWYRQDPGQGLRLIYYSQIVNDFQKGDIAEGYSVSREKKESFPLTVTSAQKNPTAFYLCASSNPGQGRNTIYFGEGSWLTVV.